The next 9 T cell receptor beta chains were all read from a single sample in a study of regulatory T cells in long-lasting Graves disease (dated by TCRdb to 2020 to 2023). The library came from multiplex PCR. Sequenced using an Illumina HiSeq 4000. iRepertoire HTBI primers and Arm-PCR amplification of CDR3 regions were used to construct TCR beta libraries. TCRdb's own reprocessing of the public reads used fastp at Q25 and MiXCR and kept productive beta chains. Under each unique CDR3 protein, matching rows form one entry showing the most common genes and DNA. This sample has almost 350,000 distinct CDR3 sequences in its table, and around 19% of those were observed once. Less than 35% of the sample lies in the top ten. Sample time point, as interpreted from the label and publication: persistent/refractory GD, antithyroid drugs over 5 years with positive TRAb. For both TCR sequencing and RNA sequencing, RNA was extracted from PBMCs in TRIzol.

Specimen: peripheral blood mononuclear cells (PBMCs), collected when the disease was refractory, from a patient treated with antithyroid drugs. These TCRs come from a female donor with Graves disease.

Comment on this clonotype: Germline is not matched at one junction end, which may reflect a read error. The chain uses TRBV2 and TRBJ1-2, with a possible D match to TRBD1 (5 bases). CDR1 and CDR2 from the germline V gene are SNHLY and FYNNEI. The CDR3 totals 13 residues. The chain's CDR3 is CAGRDGSLGGYTF. The CDR3 DNA follows: TGTGCCGGCAGGGACGGATCGTTGGGTGGCTACACCTTC.

In regard to this clonotype: Given a much more abundant clone one base away, this may be a read error. The chain recombines TRBV28 with TRBJ1-2; D possibly corresponds to TRBD1 (5 bases). CDR1 MDHEN and CDR2 SYDVKM come from the germline V gene. V was shortened by 3 bases and J by 5 bases, with 16 bases between the two germline ends. CDR3 length: 15 amino acids. The CDR3 sequence: CASSFPTGRSYGYTF. CDR3 bases: TGTGCCAGCAGTTTTCCCACGGGGCGGAGTTATGGCTACACCTTC.

This clonotype was detected many times. J is TRBJ2-7 and V is TRBV6-1, with 9 bases aligning to TRBD2. The CDR3 is made up of 13 amino acids. Germline CDR1 is MNHNS and CDR2 is SASEGT. Trimming removed 8 bases from V and 2 bases from J; junction bases left unmatched: 4. CDR3 DNA sequence: TGTGCCAGCGGAGTAGCGGGAGCCTACGAGCAGTACTTC. This encodes CASGVAGAYEQYF.

The table lists this clonotype with a few counts. V is TRBV7-3 and J is TRBJ2-6, with unresolved D. This CDR3 comprises 16 residues. The V end lost 1 base, the J end lost 0 bases, and 7 bases lay between the germline ends. CDR1 SGHTA and CDR2 FQGTGA come from the germline V gene. Written as DNA, the CDR3 is TGTGCCAGCAGCTTAAGACCGGTCTCTGGGGCCAACGTCCTGACTTTC. Its translation: CASSLRPVSGANVLTF. The whole variable domain, filled in from reference TRBV7-3 and TRBJ2-6, reads GAGVSQTPSNKVTEKGKYVELRCDPISGHTALYWYRQSLGQGPEFLIYFQGTGAADDSGLPNDRFFAVRPEGSVSTLKIQRTERGDSAVYLCASSLRPVSGANVLTFGAGSRLTVL.

This clonotype came up many times. The V call is TRBV5-5, the J call TRBJ2-5; D is unclear. V was cut by 0 bases and J by 9 bases, with 15 bases left in between. The germline V gene has CDR1 SGHKS and CDR2 YYEKEE (reference sequence). The CDR3 consists of 14 residues. In DNA, the CDR3 is TGTGCCAGCAGCTTGGAGATGTCGGTTCCGGCCCAGTACTTC. It codes for CASSLEMSVPAQYF.

In this sample, this clonotype turned up many times. V and J are TRBV30 and TRBJ1-1, with unresolved D. Per the germline V gene, CDR1 is GTSNPN and CDR2 is SVGIG (reference sequence). V gave up 0 bases and J gave up 1 base, with 6 bases separating them. The CDR3 extends over 13 amino acids. The CDR3 DNA follows: TGTGCCTGGAGTGTAGAAGGGAACACTGAAGCTTTCTTT. Translated, it gives CAWSVEGNTEAFF.

This clonotype showed up just a few times. The chain carries TRBV3-1 and TRBJ2-7, with TRBD2 matching 9 bases. The V segment lost 3 bases and the J segment 0 bases; nucleotides outside the gene matches: 6. The germline V gene encodes CDR1 LGHDT and CDR2 YNNKEL (reference sequence). The CDR3 runs 16 residues. The CDR3 loop reads CASSQENSGSSYEQYF. In nucleotides, the CDR3 is TGTGCCAGCAGCCAGGAAAATAGCGGGAGCTCCTACGAGCAGTACTTC.

Notes on this clonotype: Likely a read error: the CDR3 ends without its conserved phenylalanine or tryptophan. CDR3 sequence reads: CASTLGGGNEQYL. CDR3 sequence (DNA): TGTGCCAGCACCCTAGGGGGGGGTAACGAGCAGTACCTC. The chain is built from TRBV7-2 and TRBJ2-7; TRBD2 is a possible D gene (7 bases). Deletions cut 7 bases from V and 5 bases from J, with 15 bases between. The CDR3 extends over 13 amino acids. From germline, CDR1 is SGHTA and CDR2 FQGNSA.

This chain connects TRBV18 to TRBJ2-7; 9 nucleotides match TRBD1. Trimming at V came to 2 bases and at J to 5 bases, leaving 7 bases not matched to a gene. CDR1 KGHSH and CDR2 LQKENI come from the germline V gene. CDR3 length: 15 residues. This chain's CDR3 is CASSPTTGGRDEQYF. The DNA for the CDR3 is TGTGCCAGCTCACCAACGACAGGGGGTAGGGACGAGCAGTACTTC.